One sample yielded the 17 T cell receptor beta chains listed below, sequenced in a study of shared clonotypes between healthy human individuals. The method was immunoSEQ multiplex PCR; TCRdb's version includes in-frame clones alone and lacks a portion of them. The table shows millions of clones, with 85% to 95% occurring only once. Specimen: naive CD4+ T cells sorted from blood. Subset indicated: CD45RA+ positively selected. The source of these receptors is a man between 18 and 29 years old in good health.

The V gene is TRBV28, the J gene TRBJ1-2; D is unresolved. Trimming pared 3 bases from V and 5 bases from J, leaving 16 bases between. The CDR3 consists of 15 residues. In germline, CDR1 is MDHEN, CDR2 SYDVKM. Written as DNA, the CDR3 is TGTGCCAGCAGTTTTTCTCCCTTGACTGATTATGGCTACACCTTC. Encoded protein: CASSFSPLTDYGYTF.

This clone is a singleton in its sample. The CDR3 DNA follows: TGTGCCATCAGTGACCCGGGAACCTACGAGCAGTACTTC. Protein sequence: CAISDPGTYEQYF. V and J are TRBV10-3 and TRBJ2-7, with TRBD2 as a possible D gene (5 bases). The ends were cut back, 3 bases at V and 2 bases at J, with 8 bases in the middle. The CDR3 has 13 residues. Per germline, CDR1 ENHRY and CDR2 SYGVKD.

The chain employs TRBV7-2 and TRBJ1-1, with 7 bases identical to TRBD1. Losses at the gene ends were 5 bases for V and 6 bases for J; bases not matched to a gene: 9. The length of the CDR3 is 14 residues. The V gene's germline CDR1 is SGHTA and CDR2 FQGNSA. CDR3: CASSPQTGLAEAFF. The DNA for the CDR3 is TGTGCCAGCAGCCCCCAGACAGGGCTGGCTGAAGCTTTCTTT.

V and J are TRBV15 and TRBJ1-1, with D perhaps matching TRBD1 (5 bases). CDR3 size: 14 residues. Trimming removed 1 base from V and 3 bases from J, with 9 bases in between. The germline CDR1 and CDR2 sequences are LNHNV and YYDKDF (reference sequence). The CDR3 DNA follows: TGTGCCACCAGCAGAGGGGGCACGGACACTGAAGCTTTCTTT. This translates into CATSRGGTDTEAFF. The full variable domain, in which reference TRBV15 and TRBJ1-1 provide the parts outside the CDR3, is DAMVIQNPRYQVTQFGKPVTLSCSQTLNHNVMYWYQQKSSQAPKLLFHYYDKDFNNEADTPDNFQSRRPNTSFCFLDIRSPGLGDTAMYLCATSRGGTDTEAFFGQGTRLTVV.

Concerning this clone itself: Other DNA sequences in the same sample also yield this CDR3. The chain joins TRBV18 to TRBJ1-4; no reliable D call. Germline-derived CDR1 and CDR2 are KGHSH and LQKENI. The CDR3 has 15 residues. Trimming took off 2 bases at V and 0 bases at J, with 7 bases between the two ends. CDR3 sequence reads: CASSPTVATNEKLFF. The CDR3 coding sequence is TGTGCCAGCTCACCAACGGTTGCAACTAATGAAAAACTGTTTTTT. Filled out from reference TRBV18 and TRBJ1-4, the complete variable domain reads NAGVMQNPRHLVRRRGQEARLRCSPMKGHSHVYWYRQLPEEGLKFMVYLQKENIIDESGMPKERFSAEFPKEGPSILRIQQVVRGDSAAYFCASSPTVATNEKLFFGSGTQLSVL.

The V gene is TRBV10-3, the J gene TRBJ2-5; unclear D gene. The length of the CDR3 is 12 residues. Germline CDR1 and CDR2: ENHRY and SYGVKD. Trimming shortened V by 8 bases and J by 2 bases, and 9 bases separated the two germline ends. The CDR3 nucleotides are TGTGCCATCGCGCACTCGCAAGAGACCCAGTACTTC. Translating it yields CAIAHSQETQYF.

The V and J genes are TRBV11-2 and TRBJ1-1; TRBD1 matches at 7 bases. Trimming at V came to 2 bases and at J to 6 bases, leaving 6 bases not matched to a gene. Per the germline V gene, CDR1 is SGHAT and CDR2 is FQNNGV. The CDR3 spans 14 residues. DNA for the CDR3: TGTGCCAGCAGCTTAATCCGGACAGGATCTGAAGCTTTCTTT. Protein: CASSLIRTGSEAFF.

The chain couples TRBV5-1 to TRBJ2-5; D uncertain. The germline V gene has CDR1 SGHRS and CDR2 YFSETQ. The CDR3 spans 15 residues. The germline V and J ends were trimmed by 4 bases and 3 bases, with 16 bases remaining between them. CDR3 loop: CASSPTVVREETQYF. As DNA, the CDR3 is TGCGCCAGCAGCCCTACAGTAGTAAGGGAAGAGACCCAGTACTTC. The full variable domain, in which reference TRBV5-1 and TRBJ2-5 provide the parts outside the CDR3, is KAGVTQTPRYLIKTRGQQVTLSCSPISGHRSVSWYQQTPGQGLQFLFEYFSETQRNKGNFPGRFSGRQFSNSRSEMNVSTLELGDSALYLCASSPTVVREETQYFGPGTRLLVL.

This clone was recorded only once. The V call is TRBV19, the J call TRBJ2-1, with TRBD1 matching over 10 bases. Germline V CDR1 and CDR2: LNHDA, SQIVND (reference sequence). The CDR3 runs 14 residues. The junction had 8 bases not matched to a gene; V was cut back by 0 bases and J by 15 bases. The CDR3 DNA follows: TGTGCCAGTAGTATAGATCTAGGGACAGGGGAACCGTTCTTC. It encodes CASSIDLGTGEPFF.

V usage is TRBV11-3 and J usage is TRBJ1-4, with 9 bases lining up with TRBD1. The CDR3 is made up of 15 amino acids. The germline V gene encodes CDR1 SGHNT and CDR2 YENEEA. Germline trimming cut 1 base from V and 12 bases from J; bases unmatched to any gene: 9. CDR3 nucleotides: TGTGCCAGCAGCTTAGCTCGACAGGGGGAGAGCCAACTGTTTTTT. This gives the protein CASSLARQGESQLFF.

The chain uses TRBV5-1 and TRBJ2-1, with 14 bases fitting TRBD2. V trimming: 3 bases; J trimming: 5 bases; junction bases outside the gene matches: 7. Germline values: CDR1 SGHRS, CDR2 YFSETQ. The length of the CDR3 is 17 residues. CDR3 DNA sequence: TGCGCCAGCAGCTCCATAGGACTAGCGGGAGGAAACAATGAGCAGTTCTTC. Translated, it gives CASSSIGLAGGNNEQFF.

V usage is TRBV6-5 and J usage is TRBJ2-5; D may be TRBD1 or TRBD2 (5 bases each). The V end lost 6 bases, the J end lost 5 bases, and 10 bases lay between the germline ends. The CDR3 covers 12 residues. Germline V gives CDR1 MNHEY, CDR2 SVGAGI. CDR3 loop: CASRSGRETQYF. DNA of the CDR3: TGTGCCAGCAGATCGGGACGGGAGACCCAGTACTTC.

V gene TRBV18 combines with J gene TRBJ2-2; D is ambiguous. Deletions cut 3 bases from V and 7 bases from J, with 6 bases between. Germline CDR1 is KGHSH and CDR2 is LQKENI. The CDR3 consists of 12 residues. The CDR3 reads CASSPADGELFF. CDR3 nucleotides: TGTGCCAGCTCACCCGCGGACGGGGAGCTGTTTTTT.

J is TRBJ1-5 and V is TRBV6-7; TRBD1 might be the D (5 bases). TRBV6-7 is an ORF; its function is uncertain. Trimming pared 0 bases from V and 5 bases from J, leaving 14 bases between. CDR3 length equals 16 residues. The CDR3 nucleotides read TGTGCCAGCAGTTACTCTAGGGACGGAGGCTATCAGCCCCAGCATTTT. Translated, it gives CASSYSRDGGYQPQHF.

V is TRBV6-1 and J is TRBJ2-1; D unclear. Germline V gives CDR1 MNHNS, CDR2 SASEGT. This CDR3 comprises 15 residues. Trimming pared 6 bases from V and 0 bases from J, leaving 12 bases between. The CDR3 loop reads CASRASLSSYNEQFF. For the CDR3, the DNA is TGTGCCAGCAGGGCCAGCCTAAGCTCCTACAATGAGCAGTTCTTC.

This clone was recorded only once. The chain has TRBV30 and TRBJ2-7; D possibly corresponds to TRBD2 (5 bases). CDR3 length: 13 amino acids. V was clipped by 3 bases and J by 4 bases, with 13 bases between them. Germline V gene data show CDR1 as GTSNPN and CDR2 as SVGIG (reference sequence). CDR3 DNA sequence: TGTGCCTGGAGAACCCCTGGACTGTACGAGCAGTACTTC. Its protein is CAWRTPGLYEQYF. Drawing the rest from reference TRBV30 and TRBJ2-7, the complete variable domain is SQTIHQWPATLVQPVGSPLSLECTVEGTSNPNLYWYRQAAGRGLQLLFYSVGIGQISSEVPQNLSASRPQDRQFILSSKKLLLSDSGFYLCAWRTPGLYEQYFGPGTRLTVT.

The chain joins TRBV5-1 to TRBJ1-5, with 9 bases fitting TRBD1. Per germline, CDR1 SGHRS and CDR2 YFSETQ. The CDR3 has 15 amino acids. V dropped 0 bases and J dropped 7; count of bases not matched to a gene: 5. This chain's CDR3 is CASSLGDRERQPQHF. The CDR3 nucleotides are TGCGCCAGCAGCTTGGGGGACAGGGAAAGACAGCCCCAGCATTTT.